Given below is one TCR beta chain in context. Its specificity is unknown. Collection occurred without any documented infections or immune events in donors. These data are taken from a study of identifying expanded T cells in peripheral blood. Regarding the study as a whole: Over approximately two and four weeks, about 15 and 19 clones changed, versus approximately 1.1 between replicates. Across healthy donors, higher total template counts meant significantly greater approximately two-week count variance.

Clones were read by immunoSEQ multiplex PCR, and TCRdb kept only the in-frame ones, dropping some. The sample lists fewer than 130,000 clones, about 89% occurring once. Deletions cut 5 bases from V and 0 bases from J, with 13 bases between. Germline V gene sequence: CDR1 PRHDT, CDR2 FYEKMQ (reference sequence). There are 16 residues in the CDR3. Sequencing was performed on blood. This chain joins TRBV13 and TRBJ2-2; tentative D call: TRBD2 (6 bases). The receptor was isolated from a person aged 18 to 75 in good health. As DNA, the CDR3 is TGTGCCAGCAGCCCAAGGGACTCGTCGAACACCGGGGAGCTGTTTTTT. It specifies CASSPRDSSNTGELFF.